The 4 T cell receptor beta chains below come from one sample, sequenced in a study of cytomegalovirus exposure and HLA in healthy donors (dated by TCRdb to about 2017). Receptor amplification or capture employed the immunoSEQ multiplex PCR assay. The multiplex PCR relied on a mix of 60 forward primers for TCR Vbeta segments and 13 reverse primers for TCR Jbeta segments. Drawn from immuneACCESS, this table holds only the in-frame rearrangements with V and J called that TCRdb kept. Clones are partly lost; checked studies trace under half to an unresolved V gene and leave the rest unexplained. Present in this sample are under 150,000 clones, about four fifths of which were seen just once. Approximately 2.8% of the sample comes from the top ten. The sequencing input was PBMCs. These receptors came from a female donor in good health and CMV-seronegative.

Only a few counts were recorded for this clone. The sample carries other DNA sequences with the same CDR3. This sequence joins TRBV4-3 and TRBJ1-1; D perhaps matches TRBD1 (5 bases). The germline CDR1 and CDR2 sequences are LGHNA and YSLEER. CDR3 length equals 14 residues. The ends were cut back, 3 bases at V and 0 bases at J, with 8 bases in the middle. Here the CDR3 DNA reads TGCGCCAGCAGCCAGGGGCCCATGAACACTGAAGCTTTCTTT. It translates to CASSQGPMNTEAFF.

The genes are TRBV28 and TRBJ2-2; D is unclear. V was pared by 5 bases and J by 8 bases, with 3 bases between. There are 10 residues in the CDR3. The germline V gene encodes CDR1 MDHEN and CDR2 SYDVKM. DNA for the CDR3: TGTGCCAGCAGTGCGGGGGAGCTGTTTTTT. Translating it yields CASSAGELFF. Using reference TRBV28 and TRBJ2-2 for the parts outside the CDR3, the full variable domain is DVKVTQSSRYLVKRTGEKVFLECVQDMDHENMFWYRQDPGLGLRLIYFSYDVKMKEKGDIPEGYSVSREKKERFSLILESASTNQTSMYLCASSAGELFFGEGSRLTVL.

This chain joins TRBV7-8 and TRBJ1-1, with D unresolved. This CDR3 has 13 amino acids. Trimming took 0 bases from V and 11 from J, leaving 13 bases between them. Per the germline V gene, CDR1 is SGHVS and CDR2 is FQNEAQ. The CDR3 coding sequence is TGTGCCAGCAGCTTAGCCGAGAGGATGGAGGCTTTCTTT. Protein product: CASSLAERMEAFF.

In DNA, the CDR3 is TGTGCCAGCAGCGAGGGACAGTTGGATGAAAAACTGTTTTTT. Its translation is CASSEGQLDEKLFF. The chain carries TRBV5-6 and TRBJ1-4, with 7 bases lining up with TRBD1. CDR1 SGHDT and CDR2 YYEEEE come from the germline V gene. The CDR3 sequence is 14 residues long. Germline trimming cut 4 bases from V and 6 bases from J; bases unmatched to any gene: 6.